This entry lists 27 T cell receptor beta chains sequenced from one sample in a study of T cell responses to AZD1222 COVID-19 vaccine. TCRdb's copy holds only in-frame clones and misses some; the assay was immunoSEQ multiplex PCR. Of 65,000 to 75,000 clones listed, 60% to 85% were seen once; the top ten hold around 50%. The sequences come from peripheral blood, collected 28 days after the second AZD1222 dose. The receptors originated from an adult who received the AZD1222 COVID-19 vaccine.

The chain has TRBV3-1 (or the pseudogene TRBV3-2) and TRBJ2-1; D is uncertain. The germline V gene encodes CDR1 LGHDT and CDR2 YNNKEL (reference sequence). Trimming cost V 5 bases and J 2 bases, with 7 bases left between them. This CDR3 has 13 amino acids. This CDR3 is CASSSDTYNEQFF. The CDR3 DNA sequence: TGTGCCAGCAGCTCGGATACCTACAATGAGCAGTTCTTC.

J is TRBJ2-7 and V is TRBV7-9; D call uncertain. The CDR3 covers 12 residues. Trimming took off 5 bases at V and 4 bases at J, with 9 bases between the two ends. The germline CDR1 and CDR2 sequences are SEHNR and FQNEAQ (reference sequence). For the CDR3, the DNA is TGTGCCAGCAGCCAAGACAATTACGAGCAGTACTTC. Amino acids: CASSQDNYEQYF.

This clone was counted once. V usage is TRBV15 and J usage is TRBJ1-6; weak D call: TRBD1 (5 bases). CDR3 length equals 15 residues. Trimming took 3 bases from V and 3 from J, leaving 9 bases between them. Germline V gene sequence: CDR1 LNHNV, CDR2 YYDKDF (reference sequence). CDR3: CATSRNRNYNSPLHF. The CDR3 DNA reads TGTGCCACCAGCAGGAACAGGAACTATAATTCACCCCTCCACTTT.

This clone was counted only a few times. One end of the junction is discordant with germline, which a read error may explain. The chain uses TRBV28 and TRBJ1-5; possibly TRBD1 for D (6 bases). The CDR3 consists of 12 residues. Germline CDR1 and CDR2: MDHEN and SYDVKM. DNA of the CDR3: TGTGCCAGCAGTTTAAGGGGGACAAGTAGGGACTTT. The encoded protein is CASSLRGTSRDF.

J is TRBJ2-1 and V is TRBV5-1; the D is unclear. This CDR3 has 16 amino acids. Germline V gives CDR1 SGHRS, CDR2 YFSETQ. Trimming took 4 bases from V and 0 from J, leaving 14 bases between them. This CDR3 reads CASSPLGISSYNEQFF. CDR3 nucleotides: TGCGCCAGCAGCCCCCTAGGCATCAGCTCCTACAATGAGCAGTTCTTC.

Turning to this clone: Other nucleotide sequences in the sample specify the same CDR3. This chain joins TRBV6-5 and TRBJ1-5; 10 bases are shared with TRBD1. Trimming took 6 bases from V and 4 from J; bases not matched to a gene: 3. The CDR3 sequence is 14 residues long. The germline CDR1 and CDR2 sequences are MNHEY and SVGAGI. DNA for the CDR3: TGTGCCAGCAGCTGGGGACAGGGGAATCAGCCCCAGCATTTT. Translating gives CASSWGQGNQPQHF.

V gene TRBV5-1 combines with J gene TRBJ1-1; D not resolved. The V gene lost 0 bases and the J gene lost 6 bases, with 12 bases spanning the gap. Germline-derived CDR1 and CDR2 are SGHRS and YFSETQ. The CDR3 totals 14 residues. DNA of the CDR3: TGCGCCAGCAGCTTGGACGGAAAGAAGGCTGAAGCTTTCTTT. Translated: CASSLDGKKAEAFF.

The V call is TRBV10-2, the J call TRBJ2-1; D gene uncertain. Germline V gene sequence: CDR1 WSHSY, CDR2 SAAADI. Trimming removed 3 bases at V and 6 bases at J, with 9 bases between. The CDR3 is 13 residues long. This CDR3 is CASSELASNEQFF. The CDR3 DNA is TGCGCCAGCAGTGAACTGGCGAGCAATGAGCAGTTCTTC.

The J gene is TRBJ2-3, the V gene TRBV28, with D hard to call. The CDR3 loop spans 13 amino acids. V shed 6 bases and J shed 6 bases, with 13 bases lying between them. The germline gives CDR1 MDHEN, CDR2 SYDVKM. The CDR3 DNA reads as TGTGCCAGCAGCTCACCCATATTGGATACGCAGTATTTT. Its translation is CASSSPILDTQYF.

This clone was detected only a few times. The chain is built from TRBV28 and TRBJ1-2; TRBD1 might be the D (5 bases). The CDR3 consists of 15 residues. V lost 3 bases and J 0 bases, leaving 11 bases between the germline ends. Germline-derived CDR1 and CDR2 are MDHEN and SYDVKM. The CDR3 DNA reads as TGTGCCAGCAGTTTCACGCCAGGGCCTAACTATGGCTACACCTTC. This translates into CASSFTPGPNYGYTF.

The genes are TRBV4-1 and TRBJ1-6; 9 bases match TRBD1. J gave up 9 bases and V 0 bases, and 9 bases lay outside the gene matches. This CDR3 has 17 residues. Germline V gives CDR1 MGHRA, CDR2 YSYEKL. The CDR3 reads CASSQDQDRGRGSPLHF. DNA for the CDR3: TGCGCCAGCAGCCAAGATCAAGACAGGGGGAGAGGTTCACCCCTCCACTTT.

This chain links TRBV6-1 with TRBJ2-1; 7 nucleotides line up with TRBD1. Trimming cost V 1 base and J 8 bases; bases outside gene matches: 8. The CDR3 extends over 15 amino acids. Germline CDR1 and CDR2: MNHNS and SASEGT. The CDR3 sequence: CASSEGQGEIYEQFF. DNA for the CDR3: TGTGCCAGCAGTGAAGGGCAGGGGGAGATCTATGAGCAGTTCTTC.

The rearrangement joins TRBV30 to TRBJ1-5; perhaps TRBD1 as D (6 bases). The V and J ends lost 1 base and 6 bases respectively, with 13 bases between them. Germline CDR1 GTSNPN, CDR2 SVGIG (reference sequence). The CDR3 runs 14 residues. The CDR3 here is CAWSGGQGFQPQHF. For the CDR3, the DNA is TGTGCCTGGAGTGGGGGGCAGGGATTTCAGCCCCAGCATTTT.

This clone turned up a few times. The chain has TRBV6-1 and TRBJ1-5, with no clear D. CDR3 length: 16 amino acids. Trimming took off 0 bases at V and 7 bases at J, with 16 bases between the two ends. The V gene's germline CDR1 is MNHNS and CDR2 SASEGT. CDR3 amino acids: CASSEASGAYGQPQHF. The DNA for the CDR3 is TGTGCCAGCAGTGAAGCGTCCGGCGCCTATGGGCAGCCCCAGCATTTT.

The chain recombines TRBV19 with TRBJ1-5; 7 positions match TRBD1. Germline CDR1 and CDR2: LNHDA and SQIVND (reference sequence). V trimming: 7 bases; J trimming: 0 bases; junction bases outside the gene matches: 6. This CDR3 region has 15 residues. The CDR3 spells CASTLGTVSNQPQHF. CDR3 sequence (DNA): TGTGCCAGTACCCTAGGGACAGTTAGCAATCAGCCCCAGCATTTT.

The chain links TRBV3-1 (or the pseudogene TRBV3-2) to TRBJ2-2, with D possibly matching TRBD2 (5 bases). The germline CDR1 and CDR2 sequences are LGHDT and YNNKEL (reference sequence). This CDR3 spans 14 amino acids. V was pared by 1 base and J by 4 bases, with 7 bases between. This CDR3 is CASSQVTSTGELFF. CDR3 coding DNA: TGTGCCAGCAGCCAAGTTACTAGCACCGGGGAGCTGTTTTTT.

This chain connects TRBV18 to TRBJ2-7; a possible D gene is TRBD2 (5 bases). Germline V CDR1 and CDR2: KGHSH, LQKENI. V was trimmed by 8 bases and J by 7 bases, leaving 15 bases between them. This CDR3 has 12 residues. The CDR3 protein is CASPERAREQYF. The CDR3 coding sequence is TGTGCCAGCCCGGAGAGGGCACGAGAGCAGTACTTC.

This chain joins TRBV5-5 and TRBJ1-2, with TRBD1 identical over 10 bases. J gave up 8 bases and V 4 bases, and 8 bases lay outside the gene matches. CDR3 size: 14 residues. Germline CDR1 and CDR2: SGHKS and YYEKEE (reference sequence). CDR3 coding DNA: TGTGCCAGCAGCCGTTGGGGGACAGGGGAAGGCTACACCTTC. Amino acids: CASSRWGTGEGYTF.

The rearrangement joins TRBV4-1 to TRBJ1-1, with TRBD1 as a possible D gene (6 bases). CDR1 and CDR2 (germline): MGHRA, YSYEKL. This CDR3 has 15 residues. The germline V and J ends were trimmed by 0 bases and 1 base, with 9 bases remaining between them. The CDR3 here is CASSQDRGPNTEAFF. DNA for the CDR3: TGCGCCAGCAGCCAAGATCGGGGGCCGAACACTGAAGCTTTCTTT.

The V call is TRBV6-5, the J call TRBJ1-5, with 8 bases fitting TRBD1. V shed 5 bases and J 5 bases; nucleotides not matched to a gene: 5. CDR1 is MNHEY, CDR2 SVGAGI, per germline. The CDR3 sequence is 14 residues long. The CDR3 DNA reads as TGTGCCAGCAGTCCCGTGACAGGGGATCAGCCCCAGCATTTT. Translating it yields CASSPVTGDQPQHF.

The V gene is TRBV5-6, the J gene TRBJ1-2, with no clear D. Trimming left V 2 bases short and J 5 bases short, with 10 bases between. Germline CDR1 SGHDT, CDR2 YYEEEE. The CDR3 has 13 amino acids. The CDR3 nucleotides are TGTGCCAGCAGCTTACTGGCCAGTTATGGCTACACCTTC. It specifies CASSLLASYGYTF. The variable domain in full, with the rest retrieved from reference TRBV5-6 and TRBJ1-2, is DAGVTQSPTHLIKTRGQQVTLRCSPKSGHDTVSWYQQALGQGPQFIFQYYEEEERQRGNFPDRFSGHQFPNYSSELNVNALLLGDSALYLCASSLLASYGYTFGSGTRLTVV.

About this clone: One junction end disagrees with the germline gene, perhaps due to a read error. V gene TRBV5-1 combines with J gene TRBJ2-2, with a possible D match to TRBD1 (6 bases). CDR3 size: 17 residues. CDR1 is SGHRS, CDR2 YFSETQ, per germline. Written as DNA, the CDR3 is TGCGCCAGCAACTTCGAGGGGGTTGGAGACTACACCGGGGAGCTGCTTTTT. This translates into CASNFEGVGDYTGELLF. Full variable domain (missing parts from reference TRBV5-1 and TRBJ2-2): KAGVTQTPRYLIKTRGQQVTLSCSPISGHRSVSWYQQTPGQGLQFLFEYFSETQRNKGNFPGRFSGRQFSNSRSEMNVSTLELGDSALYLCASNFEGVGDYTGELLFGEGSRLTVL.

This rearrangement joins TRBV13 to TRBJ2-2; 10 bases are shared with TRBD1. The CDR3 extends over 17 amino acids. Looked up from germline, CDR1 is PRHDT and CDR2 is FYEKMQ (reference sequence). V shed 4 bases, J shed 6 bases, and the junction held 11 bases outside the gene matches. The CDR3 DNA follows: TGTGCCAGCAGCTCCCACAGGGGACAGGGGTTGCCCGGGGAGCTGTTTTTT. The encoded protein is CASSSHRGQGLPGELFF.

The V call is TRBV28, the J call TRBJ2-1; TRBD2 matches at 11 bases. The CDR3 extends over 15 amino acids. Germline V gene lookup returns CDR1 MDHEN and CDR2 SYDVKM. Trimming cost V 6 bases and J 6 bases; bases outside gene matches: 7. The DNA of the CDR3 is TGTGCCAGCAGCAAACTAGCGGGAGAATTCAATGAGCAGTTCTTC. Translated, it gives CASSKLAGEFNEQFF.

This chain joins TRBV19 and TRBJ2-5, with a possible D match to TRBD1 (5 bases). The CDR3 sequence is 15 residues long. The V and J ends lost 3 bases and 1 base respectively, with 12 bases between them. The germline V gene has CDR1 LNHDA and CDR2 SQIVND (reference sequence). In nucleotides, the CDR3 is TGTGCCAGTAGTATCAGGGCGTTTTCCCAAGAGACCCAGTACTTC. This gives the protein CASSIRAFSQETQYF.

V gene TRBV28 combines with J gene TRBJ2-7; 8 nucleotides align to TRBD2. Per the germline V gene, CDR1 is MDHEN and CDR2 is SYDVKM. The ends lost 8 bases at V and 4 bases at J; junction bases unmatched: 13. The CDR3 contains 15 residues. Here the CDR3 reads CASGGSGIVSYEQYF. CDR3 in DNA: TGTGCCAGCGGCGGTAGCGGGATAGTATCGTACGAGCAGTACTTC.

Note on this clone: The sample contains more than one DNA sequence encoding this CDR3. The rearrangement joins TRBV6-2 or TRBV6-3 to TRBJ2-7; no clear D gene. This CDR3 has 13 amino acids. The germline V gene has CDR1 MNHEY and CDR2 SVGEGT. V was trimmed by 2 bases and J by 4 bases, leaving 9 bases between them. This CDR3 reads CASSYLGLYEQYF. The CDR3 bases are TGTGCCAGCAGTTACCTGGGATTATACGAGCAGTACTTC.